Reported below is one T cell receptor (beta chain). Its antigen is as yet unknown. The sample's time point: recipient sample about 28 days before transplant, after cytoreduction. Recipients were bled about 28 days pretransplant and at posttransplant days 30, 100, 180. The table came from immunoSEQ multiplex PCR; TCRdb's copy has only in-frame clones and leaves some out. The table includes 50,000 or so clones, about four fifths detected once. The data were obtained in a study of T cell clonotyping in hematopoietic cell transplantation. As for the study in general: Cytoreduction preceded collection of pretransplant recipient samples. General study results and limits: Without cell sorting, CD4 versus CD8 contributions remain unresolved. Pathologically expanded recipient clonotypes increased progressively from day 30 to day 180 as diversity fell.

The V end was cut by 1 base, the J end by 0 bases, with 10 bases between. The CDR3 runs to 17 residues. Germline CDR1 is LGHNA and CDR2 is YNFKEQ. The source was peripheral blood mononuclear cells, collected before stem cell transplant. The source is a man in his 60s with myelodysplastic syndrome. Some clones in this sample may be carry-over from other donors' samples. The chain carries TRBV4-2 and TRBJ2-6, with D tentatively TRBD2 (5 bases). The CDR3 nucleotides read TGTGCCAGCAGCCAAGGTATAGCGAGCTCTGGGGCCAACGTCCTGACTTTC. It encodes CASSQGIASSGANVLTF.